A selection of T cell receptor beta chains follows, all from one sample in a study of blood T cell repertoires in COVID-19. Sequencing was performed with immunoSEQ multiplex PCR; in TCRdb, only in-frame clones are kept and a portion is missing. In the table there are around 200,000 clones, 87% of which are singletons. Sequencing was done on a sample of peripheral blood. The origin of the receptors is a woman aged 18-29 years who had recovered from COVID-19. The CDR3 runs from the conserved cysteine through the conserved F or W. The order of the fields is V gene, J gene, CDR3 protein.

TRBV4-2	TRBJ2-2	CASSRGGSSTGELFF
TRBV2	TRBJ2-2	CASSTIAGNTGELFF
TRBV19	TRBJ2-1	CASSTGLSSYNEQFF
TRBV11-2	TRBJ2-5	CASSSQRAETQYF
TRBV7-9	TRBJ2-7	CASSERPGEQYF
TRBV27	TRBJ2-1	CASSLALAGDGEQFF
TRBV6-2/TRBV6-3	TRBJ2-7	CASSYRDIDEQYF
TRBV6-5	TRBJ2-3	CASSLSGRSDTQYF
TRBV7-8	TRBJ1-5	CASSFRLGQGLHQPQHF
TRBV5-6	TRBJ1-2	CASSPAGNYGYTF
TRBV25-1	TRBJ2-1	CASSGGGGPSWGEQFF
TRBV2	TRBJ2-1	CASSGKREANYNEQFF
TRBV28	TRBJ2-3	CASGNLAGFSTDTQYF
TRBV10-1	TRBJ2-7	CAIPLAGGSEQYF
TRBV6-2/TRBV6-3	TRBJ1-2	CASSRTRDGYTF
TRBV27	TRBJ2-3	CASSFEGARGTQYF
TRBV5-1	TRBJ1-1	CASSLLPNKGATEAFF
TRBV4-1	TRBJ2-7	CASSARDRGYYEQYF
TRBV4-1	TRBJ2-2	CASSSTGLAVGGGTGELFF
TRBV20-1	TRBJ1-2	CSASSRDRGRYGYTF
TRBV9	TRBJ2-1	CASSTPGPRLNEQFF
TRBV3-1/TRBV3-2	TRBJ2-5	CASSHLLAGVFETQYF
TRBV7-6	TRBJ1-4	CASSSKRTAYATNEKLFF
TRBV7-7	TRBJ2-3	CASSQPGSDTQYF
TRBV6-5	TRBJ1-2	CASSYSLAGGYGYTF
TRBV28	TRBJ2-1	CASSPPRASTSGRNNEQFF
TRBV29-1	TRBJ2-5	CSGLPLSGTQYF
TRBV27	TRBJ2-1	CASSPDSYNEQFF
TRBV27	TRBJ2-7	CASSVSGGLYEQYF
TRBV10-1	TRBJ2-1	CASSGRGYNEQFF
TRBV5-4	TRBJ2-7	CASSPTTSKDEQYF
TRBV5-5	TRBJ1-3	CASSLYPGIGNTIYF
TRBV7-9	TRBJ2-3	CASSFGGDSTDTQYF
TRBV25-1	TRBJ1-1	CASSEVSSGTGVTEAFF
TRBV4-3	TRBJ2-1	CASSQGASRGNEQFF
TRBV14	TRBJ2-7	CASSPGVTGGVYEQYF
TRBV27	TRBJ2-7	CASRGGASSYEQYF
TRBV19	TRBJ2-1	CASKEGVLSYNEQFF